Following are 18 T cell receptor beta chains from one sample sequenced in a study of spatial heterogeneity in lung cancer. TCRdb reanalysed the 5' RACE reads using MiXCR and keeps one entry per CDR3 protein. The sample has over 50,000 distinct CDR3 sequences; approximately 6.3% are singletons. The time point was: sample taken at primary tumor resection. The specimen comprised PBMCs, sampled at surgery. The receptors shown here come from a female donor with early-stage non-small cell lung cancer.

The V gene is TRBV27, the J gene TRBJ2-3, with TRBD1 identical over 9 bases. The V segment lost 5 bases and the J segment 9 bases; nucleotides outside the gene matches: 3. This CDR3 spans 12 amino acids. Germline V CDR1 and CDR2: MNHEY, SMNVEV (reference sequence). The CDR3 loop is CASSATGGTQYF. The CDR3 bases are TGTGCCAGCAGTGCTACAGGGGGCACGCAGTATTTT.

A few counts support this clonotype. The chain links TRBV5-8 to TRBJ1-1; tentatively, D is TRBD1 (5 bases). Looked up from germline, CDR1 is SGHTS and CDR2 is YDEGEE. V was pared by 0 bases and J by 1 base, with 10 bases between. The length of the CDR3 is 15 residues. CDR3 sequence: CASSLGGGWNTEAFF. In DNA, the CDR3 is TGTGCCAGCAGCTTGGGCGGGGGATGGAACACTGAAGCTTTCTTT.

The V call is TRBV20-1, the J call TRBJ2-7; 10 nucleotides agree with TRBD2. V was pared by 3 bases and J by 2 bases, with 13 bases of the junction left unmatched. Germline CDR1 and CDR2: DFQATT and SNEGSKA (reference sequence). The CDR3 totals 17 residues. The CDR3 sequence: CSARSLLAGVETYEQYF. CDR3 bases: TGCAGTGCTAGGTCGCTTCTAGCGGGAGTCGAAACCTACGAGCAGTACTTC.

This clonotype came up many times. This chain joins TRBV5-8 and TRBJ2-7, with no clear D. This CDR3 is 13 amino acids long. In germline, CDR1 is SGHTS, CDR2 YDEGEE. The ends were cut back, 4 bases at V and 4 bases at J, with 12 bases in the middle. The CDR3 region has the DNA TGTGCCAGCAGCCCCGGACGGAGATACGAGCAGTACTTC. Translating it yields CASSPGRRYEQYF.

This clonotype appeared many times. The chain is built from TRBV7-2 and TRBJ2-7; D perhaps matches TRBD2 (6 bases). This CDR3 comprises 14 residues. V lost 1 base and J 0 bases, leaving 7 bases between the germline ends. Germline V gene lookup returns CDR1 SGHTA and CDR2 FQGNSA. The CDR3 sequence: CASSLVGSSYEQYV. For the CDR3, the DNA is TGTGCCAGCAGCTTAGTCGGGAGCTCCTACGAGCAGTACGTC.

This clonotype was seen many times. The V and J genes are TRBV5-1 and TRBJ2-3; 8 bases match TRBD2. There are 17 residues in the CDR3. Unmatched junction bases numbered 10, after V lost 0 bases and J lost 4 bases. Germline assignment: CDR1 SGHRS and CDR2 YFSETQ. The CDR3 DNA follows: TGCGCCAGCAGCTTGGTGTATCGGACTAGCACAGCAGATACGCAGTATTTT. The encoded protein is CASSLVYRTSTADTQYF.

This clonotype was observed many times. V and J are TRBV12-3 or TRBV12-4 and TRBJ1-4; no clear D. The CDR3 runs to 12 residues. V was trimmed by 3 bases and J by 8 bases, leaving 7 bases between them. CDR3 in DNA: TGTGCCAGCAGTTTGACAACCGAAAAACTGTTTTTT. It encodes CASSLTTEKLFF.

This clonotype was detected ten times or more. This rearrangement joins TRBV15 to TRBJ2-7; 8 positions match TRBD2. The germline CDR1 and CDR2 sequences are LNHNV and YYDKDF (reference sequence). There are 18 residues in the CDR3. V was pared by 3 bases and J by 2 bases, with 15 bases of the junction left unmatched. The CDR3 loop reads CATSRRGERPAGAYEQYF. For the CDR3, the DNA is TGTGCCACCAGCAGGAGGGGCGAACGGCCAGCGGGGGCCTACGAGCAGTACTTC.

This clonotype occurred many times. The chain links TRBV2 to TRBJ2-1, with 12 positions matching TRBD2. V shed 5 bases, J shed 5 bases, and the junction held 4 bases outside the gene matches. Germline CDR1 is SNHLY and CDR2 is FYNNEI. There are 15 residues in the CDR3. The CDR3 is CASSSRLAGDNEQFF. The CDR3 DNA follows: TGTGCCAGCAGTTCCCGACTAGCGGGGGACAATGAGCAGTTCTTC. Full variable domain (outside the CDR3, taken from reference TRBV2 and TRBJ2-1): EPEVTQTPSHQVTQMGQEVILRCVPISNHLYFYWYRQILGQKVEFLVSFYNNEISEKSEIFDDQFSVERPDGSNFTLKIRSTKLEDSAMYFCASSSRLAGDNEQFFGPGTRLTVL.

This clonotype was counted many times. V is TRBV2 and J is TRBJ2-1; D is perhaps TRBD1 (5 bases). Per the germline V gene, CDR1 is SNHLY and CDR2 is FYNNEI. Trimming shortened V by 4 bases and J by 5 bases, and 12 bases separated the two germline ends. This CDR3 is built from 14 residues. The CDR3 protein is CASSVAGRNNEQFF. The DNA for the CDR3 is TGTGCCAGCAGTGTCGCAGGGCGAAACAATGAGCAGTTCTTC.

This clonotype came up many times. The V call is TRBV3-1, the J call TRBJ2-1; D might be TRBD2 (6 bases). Trimming took off 0 bases at V and 9 bases at J, with 9 bases between the two ends. The CDR3 consists of 13 residues. The germline V gene has CDR1 LGHDT and CDR2 YNNKEL (reference sequence). CDR3 nucleotide sequence: TGTGCCAGCAGCCAAGATGGCGGGACTGAGCAGTTCTTC. Residues: CASSQDGGTEQFF.

This clonotype has only a few counts. The DNA for the CDR3 is TGCAGTGCTAGAGTCCCCAGCGATCCCTACGAGCAGTACTTC. The encoded protein is CSARVPSDPYEQYF. This rearrangement joins TRBV20-1 to TRBJ2-7; no definite D call. Germline V gene sequence: CDR1 DFQATT, CDR2 SNEGSKA (reference sequence). The CDR3 contains 14 residues. Deletions cut 1 base from V and 2 bases from J, with 12 bases between.

This clonotype was seen a few times. V usage is TRBV6-5 and J usage is TRBJ2-1; D remains unclear. CDR3 length: 12 residues. Trimming removed 4 bases from V and 5 bases from J, with 6 bases in between. CDR1 MNHEY and CDR2 SVGAGI come from the germline V gene. DNA of the CDR3: TGTGCCAGCAGTTTTGACGACAATGAGCAGTTCTTC. Amino acids: CASSFDDNEQFF.

In its sample, this clonotype was seen a few times. The V call is TRBV3-1, the J call TRBJ1-1; D unclear. There are 15 residues in the CDR3. V was shortened by 1 base and J by 1 base, with 10 bases between the two germline ends. Per germline, CDR1 LGHDT and CDR2 YNNKEL (reference sequence). Here the CDR3 DNA reads TGTGCCAGCAGCCAAGCTGGGAGGCCGAACACTGAAGCTTTCTTT. Translating gives CASSQAGRPNTEAFF.

This clonotype showed up many times. This sequence joins TRBV12-3 or TRBV12-4 and TRBJ2-7, with D perhaps TRBD2 (6 bases). This CDR3 has 14 residues. V lost 2 bases, J lost 0 bases, and 8 bases lay in between. Here the CDR3 DNA reads TGTGCCAGCAGTTTATCGGGGGACTCCTACGAGCAGTACGTC. Residues: CASSLSGDSYEQYV.

In this sample, this clonotype turned up many times. The CDR3 protein is CASSYGGDSSYYGYTF. DNA of the CDR3: TGTGCCAGCAGTTACGGCGGGGACAGTAGCTACTATGGCTACACCTTC. V usage is TRBV6-5 and J usage is TRBJ1-2, with 7 bases aligning to TRBD1. CDR3 length equals 16 residues. V lost 2 bases and J lost 3; bases outside the gene matches: 9. Germline assignment: CDR1 MNHEY and CDR2 SVGAGI.

This clonotype was recorded at least ten times. The V and J genes are TRBV5-1 and TRBJ2-2; D may be TRBD2 (6 bases). The CDR3 contains 15 residues. V lost 3 bases and J lost 1, with 10 bases in between. Germline V lookup: CDR1 SGHRS, CDR2 YFSETQ. The CDR3 region is CASSYRDLNTGELFF. The DNA for the CDR3 is TGCGCCAGCAGCTACCGGGACTTGAACACCGGGGAGCTGTTTTTT.

The sample holds many counts of this clonotype. The V and J genes are TRBV12-3 or TRBV12-4 and TRBJ2-2; 9 bases map to TRBD1. Trimming cost V 7 bases and J 4 bases; bases outside gene matches: 1. The CDR3 runs to 13 residues. CDR3 protein: CASKTGGTGELFF. CDR3 in DNA: TGTGCCAGCAAGACAGGGGGCACCGGGGAGCTGTTTTTT.